The sequence of this T cell receptor (beta chain) was determined in a study of T cell repertoires in cytomegalovirus infection (dated by TCRdb to between 2018 and 2020). The study in broad terms: Because public TCR beta signatures pointed to carriage of CMV infection together with the matching HLA type, the HLA type of each donor mattered for the analysis. Study-wide conclusions, independent of this receptor: In both this cohort and an independent roughly 350-donor cohort, the cumulative frequency of public TCR beta family members distinguished carriers of CMV infection plus the relevant HLA type. In the ex vivo response, HLA-C-restricted CMV-specific TCR beta clonotypes were dominant, and in two of eight donors the single most frequent clonotype came from this HLA-C-restricted group.

Data came from an Illumina HiSeq 1500. In TCRdb, the public reads were trimmed at Q25 with fastp and aligned with MiXCR, with productive beta chains retained. Each record represents a unique CDR3 protein, reported with the most common genes and DNA among its rows. This sample has about 130,000 distinct CDR3 sequences in its table, and more than 7% of those were observed once. The ten largest clones capture 10% of the sample. With regard to this clonotype: No antigen is known for it. Within one base of it there is no much larger clone, and no base qualities were kept.

From cysteine to phenylalanine, the CDR3 is 14 amino acids long. The read is trimmed to its CDR3 DNA, 42 bases read in frame from base 1. V drops 6 bases and J drops 6 bases, leaving 20 bases in between. CDR1 DFQATT and CDR2 SNEGSKA were looked up in the germline V gene (reference sequence). The chain couples TRBV20-1 to TRBJ1-1; too little of a D gene remains to name it. The sample comprised PBMCs. This clonotype originated in a human donor in good health (CMV status not recorded). Some clones in this sample may be carry-over from other donors' samples. CDR3 loop: CSAPRQYPTPEAFF. The nucleotides read TGCAGTGCACCCCGACAATACCCTACACCTGAAGCTTTCTTT.